Below are 25 T cell receptor beta chains sequenced from a single sample in a study of blood T cells in healthy people across ages. The use of a sample-barcoded 5' primer and a J-beta primer mix characterized a second PCR of about 6 to 12 cycles. TCRdb called the 5' RACE reads again in MiXCR, with one record for every CDR3 protein. Here the sample spans hundreds of thousands of distinct CDR3 sequences, about 28% being singletons. The sample consisted of blood. The receptors derive from a woman aged 80 or over in good health.

The rearrangement links TRBV20-1 to TRBJ1-3; D remains unclear. Germline V lookup: CDR1 DFQATT, CDR2 SNEGSKA (reference sequence). The CDR3 runs 12 residues. Between the trimmed V and J ends, which lost 0 bases and 8 bases, there was a span of 8 bases. The CDR3 DNA is TGCAGTGCTAGAGATAGAAAAGACACCATATATTTT. It is translated as CSARDRKDTIYF.

A word on this clonotype: One base away lies a much larger clone, so this may be a sequencing read error. The rearrangement uses TRBV4-3 and TRBJ2-2; 9 bases match TRBD1. The CDR3 sequence is 17 residues long. Germline-derived CDR1 and CDR2 are LGHNA and YSLEER. Losses at the gene ends were 10 bases for V and 4 bases for J; bases not matched to a gene: 16. In nucleotides, the CDR3 is TGCGCCACCTCAATCCATGGAGGGGGACAGGGCACCGGGGAGCTGTTTTTT. Protein: CATSIHGGGQGTGELFF.

About this clonotype: This sequence may be a read error, since a much larger clone differs from it by one base. The rearrangement joins TRBV7-2 to TRBJ2-3, with 15 nucleotides matching TRBD2. The V gene end was trimmed by 8 bases and the J gene end by 5 bases; junction bases not matched to a gene: 11. The CDR3 totals 17 residues. Germline CDR1 is SGHTA and CDR2 is FQGNSA. The CDR3 reads CASGIRTSGGARDTQYF. For the CDR3, the DNA is TGTGCCAGCGGCATCCGGACTAGCGGGGGGGCAAGAGATACGCAGTATTTT. Looking up the rest from reference TRBV7-2 and TRBJ2-3 gives the full variable domain: GAGVSQSPSNKVTEKGKDVELRCDPISGHTALYWYRQSLGQGLEFLIYFQGNSAPDKSGLPSDRFSAERTGGSVSTLTIQRTQQEDSAVYLCASGIRTSGGARDTQYFGPGTRLTVL.

This clonotype was picked up many times. The V gene is TRBV20-1, the J gene TRBJ1-1; D is unclear. Trimming removed 2 bases from V and 5 bases from J, with 15 bases in between. The CDR3 is 14 residues long. Germline V lookup: CDR1 DFQATT, CDR2 SNEGSKA (reference sequence). The CDR3 bases are TGCAGTGCTAGAATTTTGGGAGGTCGAACTGAAGCTTTCTTT. It encodes CSARILGGRTEAFF.

This clonotype was counted only a few times. The chain employs TRBV3-1 and TRBJ1-1, with a weak D call TRBD1 (6 bases). The CDR3 totals 16 residues. CDR1 is LGHDT, CDR2 YNNKEL, per germline (reference sequence). V lost 3 bases to trimming and J lost 3 bases, with 17 bases between them. This CDR3 reads CASSQRFLQGDTEAFF. As DNA, the CDR3 is TGTGCCAGCAGCCAGCGCTTCCTACAGGGTGACACTGAAGCTTTCTTT.

The rearrangement links TRBV7-3 to TRBJ2-3, with TRBD2 matching over 7 bases. Trimming at V came to 2 bases and at J to 5 bases, leaving 10 bases not matched to a gene. Germline lookup yields CDR1 SGHTA and CDR2 FQGTGA. The CDR3 spans 16 residues. The CDR3, as DNA: TGTGCCAGCAGCTTAGGATCCGGGGGGTTGGTAGATACGCAGTATTTT. This codes for CASSLGSGGLVDTQYF. The full variable domain, with the rest looked up from reference TRBV7-3 and TRBJ2-3, is GAGVSQTPSNKVTEKGKYVELRCDPISGHTALYWYRQSLGQGPEFLIYFQGTGAADDSGLPNDRFFAVRPEGSVSTLKIQRTERGDSAVYLCASSLGSGGLVDTQYFGPGTRLTVL.

The chain recombines TRBV6-2 or TRBV6-3 with TRBJ2-4; TRBD2 aligns across 7 bases. This CDR3 region has 15 residues. Germline loops: CDR1 MNHEY, CDR2 SVGEGT. The trim removed 1 base at V and 2 bases at J, leaving 2 bases unmatched. Written as DNA, the CDR3 is TGTGCCAGCAGTTACTGGGAGGGCCCCAAAAACATTCAGTACTTC. Translated: CASSYWEGPKNIQYF.

This clonotype has at least ten counts. The chain employs TRBV5-5 and TRBJ2-7; D perhaps matches TRBD1 (5 bases). V was shortened by 0 bases and J by 2 bases, with 12 bases between the two germline ends. The CDR3 sequence is 15 residues long. Germline V gene lookup returns CDR1 SGHKS and CDR2 YYEKEE (reference sequence). The CDR3 nucleotides read TGTGCCAGCAGCTTGGTCCAGGGAAGGCCCTACGAGCAGTACTTC. The encoded protein is CASSLVQGRPYEQYF. Full variable domain (missing parts from reference TRBV5-5 and TRBJ2-7): DAGVTQSPTHLIKTRGQQVTLRCSPISGHKSVSWYQQVLGQGPQFIFQYYEKEERGRGNFPDRFSARQFPNYSSELNVNALLLGDSALYLCASSLVQGRPYEQYFGPGTRLTVT.

This clonotype was picked up many times. The chain has TRBV29-1 and TRBJ1-5; D gene unclear. This CDR3 comprises 14 residues. Germline V gene data show CDR1 as SQVTM and CDR2 as ANQGSEA. Trimming took off 3 bases at V and 4 bases at J, with 13 bases between the two ends. This CDR3 reads CSVEGRRLNQPQHF. CDR3 coding DNA: TGCAGCGTTGAGGGCCGGCGGTTAAATCAGCCCCAGCATTTT.

This sequence joins TRBV20-1 and TRBJ1-2, with TRBD1 matching over 8 bases. The junction had 4 bases not matched to a gene; V was cut back by 5 bases and J by 5 bases. This CDR3 has 12 amino acids. Germline V gives CDR1 DFQATT, CDR2 SNEGSKA (reference sequence). The DNA of the CDR3 is TGCAGTGCTGGGGACAGGAGTTATGGCTACACCTTC. This translates into CSAGDRSYGYTF.

This clonotype was recorded a few times. This chain connects TRBV18 to TRBJ1-5; 8 bases match TRBD1. Germline values: CDR1 KGHSH, CDR2 LQKENI. The V and J ends lost 6 bases and 5 bases, in that order; junction bases with no gene match: 12. This CDR3 region has 16 residues. The DNA for the CDR3 is TGTGCCAGCTCCAGGGGGCCAGGGGCAGGGGATCAGCCCCAGCATTTT. This encodes CASSRGPGAGDQPQHF.

Many counts were recorded for this clonotype. V gene TRBV4-2 combines with J gene TRBJ1-4, with TRBD1 matching 10 bases. V gave up 0 bases and J gave up 4 bases; unmatched junction bases: 8. CDR3 size: 18 residues. The V gene's germline CDR1 is LGHNA and CDR2 YNFKEQ. As DNA, the CDR3 is TGTGCCAGCAGCCAAGACCCTGGGACAGGGGTAGTTAATGAAAAACTGTTTTTT. Translating it yields CASSQDPGTGVVNEKLFF.

There are many counts of this clonotype. The chain uses TRBV20-1 and TRBJ2-7; TRBD2 is a possible D gene (6 bases). Trimming cost V 5 bases and J 2 bases, with 19 bases left between them. CDR1 is DFQATT, CDR2 SNEGSKA, per germline (reference sequence). CDR3 length: 15 amino acids. Here the CDR3 reads CSAEGGTKTPYEQYF. In DNA form, the CDR3 reads TGCAGTGCTGAAGGAGGGACCAAGACCCCCTACGAGCAGTACTTC.

The chain couples TRBV7-2 to TRBJ1-5; D ambiguous. The V and J ends lost 1 base and 4 bases respectively, with 11 bases between them. The CDR3 is 15 amino acids. Germline CDR1 is SGHTA and CDR2 is FQGNSA. This chain's CDR3 is CASSLGTPINQPQHF. The CDR3 DNA is TGTGCCAGCAGCTTAGGGACCCCGATAAATCAGCCCCAGCATTTT.

This clonotype showed up many times. The V gene is TRBV7-2, the J gene TRBJ2-1; possibly TRBD1 or TRBD2 for D (5 bases each). The CDR3 totals 13 residues. Trimming left V 5 bases short and J 7 bases short, with 12 bases between. CDR1 and CDR2 (germline): SGHTA, FQGNSA. For the CDR3, the DNA is TGTGCCAGCAGCCCGGGACGTTGGAATGAGCAGTTCTTC. It encodes CASSPGRWNEQFF.

This clonotype appeared many times. The V and J genes are TRBV29-1 and TRBJ2-1, with D perhaps assigned TRBD1 or TRBD2 (6 bases each). Germline CDR1 and CDR2: SQVTM and ANQGSEA. Trimming stripped 8 bases from V and 9 bases from J, with 17 bases between. The CDR3 runs to 12 residues. The CDR3, as DNA: TGCAGCCACCGGAGGGGGTCCGGTGAGCAGTTCTTC. Its protein is CSHRRGSGEQFF.

This CDR3 reads CASSRQWGDEQFF. CDR3 coding DNA: TGTGCCAGCAGCCGACAGTGGGGGGATGAGCAGTTCTTC. The rearrangement links TRBV7-2 to TRBJ2-1, with D tentatively TRBD2 (6 bases). The germline V gene has CDR1 SGHTA and CDR2 FQGNSA. The CDR3 extends over 13 amino acids. Trimming took 5 bases from V and 8 from J, leaving 13 bases between them.

This rearrangement joins TRBV12-3 or TRBV12-4 to TRBJ2-1; 7 bases match TRBD2. The CDR3 contains 15 residues. The J segment lost 6 bases and the V segment lost 6 bases, leaving 11 bases of the junction unmatched. This chain's CDR3 is CASSLRGGALNEQFF. The DNA of the CDR3 is TGTGCCAGCAGCCTTAGGGGAGGGGCTCTCAATGAGCAGTTCTTC.

This sequence joins TRBV7-9 and TRBJ2-3; 10 nucleotides align to TRBD1. CDR3 length: 14 residues. Germline V gene lookup returns CDR1 SEHNR and CDR2 FQNEAQ (reference sequence). Unmatched junction bases numbered 4, after V lost 6 bases and J lost 4 bases. CDR3 DNA: TGTGCCAGCAGTTCGGGACAGGGGCCAGATACGCAGTATTTT. Translation: CASSSGQGPDTQYF.

Concerning this clonotype itself: A much larger clone lies a single base off, so this may be a read error. The rearrangement joins TRBV7-2 to TRBJ2-1; unclear D gene. Germline lookup yields CDR1 SGHTA and CDR2 FQGNSA. Trimming left V 5 bases short and J 13 bases short, with 12 bases between. The CDR3 covers 11 residues. CDR3 region: CASSRMETQFF. DNA of the CDR3: TGTGCCAGCAGCCGCATGGAGACCCAGTTCTTC.

The rearrangement links TRBV2 to TRBJ2-5; 8 nucleotides line up with TRBD1. After removal of 4 bases from V and 11 bases from J, the junction contained 15 bases not matched to a gene. The CDR3 is 15 amino acids. Per germline, CDR1 SNHLY and CDR2 FYNNEI. The CDR3: CASSAQGASYNEQYF. The CDR3 coding sequence is TGTGCCAGCAGTGCCCAGGGGGCCAGTTACAATGAGCAGTACTTC.

The chain links TRBV7-9 to TRBJ2-5; D remains unclear. Germline V gives CDR1 SEHNR, CDR2 FQNEAQ (reference sequence). The V end was cut by 1 base, the J end by 11 bases, with 14 bases between. CDR3 length equals 13 residues. This chain's CDR3 is CASSLGSREEQYF. In DNA, the CDR3 is TGTGCCAGCAGCTTAGGGTCCAGAGAGGAGCAGTACTTC.

This clonotype was counted a few times. One end of the junction fails to match germline, which may point to a read error. The chain has TRBV5-6 and TRBJ2-5, with a possible D match to TRBD1 (5 bases). Germline assignment: CDR1 SGHDT and CDR2 YYEEEE. The CDR3 length is 14 residues. DNA of the CDR3: TGTGCCAGCAGCTTGCAGGGTACTAAAGAGGCCCAGTACTTC. Protein sequence: CASSLQGTKEAQYF.

As regards this clonotype: Since a much larger clone is just one base distant, this may be a read error. The chain couples TRBV20-1 to TRBJ2-5; maybe TRBD1 (5 bases). V was clipped by 5 bases and J by 2 bases, with 15 bases between them. Germline-derived CDR1 and CDR2 are DFQATT and SNEGSKA (reference sequence). CDR3 size: 14 residues. The DNA of the CDR3 is TGCAGTGCTGCGTATACCGACAGTCAAGAGACCCAGTACTTC. Its protein product is CSAAYTDSQETQYF.

Many counts were recorded for this clonotype. The chain joins TRBV11-2 to TRBJ2-1; 12 positions match TRBD2. V shed 2 bases, J shed 4 bases, and the junction held 9 bases outside the gene matches. Germline V gives CDR1 SGHAT, CDR2 FQNNGV. The CDR3 consists of 18 residues. CDR3 sequence (DNA): TGTGCCAGCAGCTTAAGGGCTAGCGGGGGGGCACCGTACAATGAGCAGTTCTTC. Protein: CASSLRASGGAPYNEQFF. Full variable domain (outside the CDR3, taken from reference TRBV11-2 and TRBJ2-1): EAGVAQSPRYKIIEKRQSVAFWCNPISGHATLYWYQQILGQGPKLLIQFQNNGVVDDSQLPKDRFSAERLKGVDSTLKIQPAKLEDSAVYLCASSLRASGGAPYNEQFFGPGTRLTVL.